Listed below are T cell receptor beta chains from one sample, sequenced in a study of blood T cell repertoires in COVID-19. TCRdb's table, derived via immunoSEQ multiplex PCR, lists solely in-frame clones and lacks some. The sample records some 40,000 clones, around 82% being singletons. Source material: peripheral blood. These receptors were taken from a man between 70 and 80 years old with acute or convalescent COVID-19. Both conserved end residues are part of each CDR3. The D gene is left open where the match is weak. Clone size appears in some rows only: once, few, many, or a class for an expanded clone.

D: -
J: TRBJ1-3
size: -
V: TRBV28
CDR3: CASKQWSGGNTIYF
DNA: TGTGCCAGCAAGCAATGGTCCGGGGGGAACACCATATATTTT

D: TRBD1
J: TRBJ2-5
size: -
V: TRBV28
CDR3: CASSLADPTGSQGETQYF
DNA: TGTGCCAGCAGTTTAGCGGACCCGACAGGGAGTCAAGGAGAGACCCAGTACTTC

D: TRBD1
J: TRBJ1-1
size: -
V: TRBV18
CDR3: CASSLQGAENTEAFF
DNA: TGTGCCAGCTCTCTTCAGGGGGCCGAGAACACTGAAGCTTTCTTT

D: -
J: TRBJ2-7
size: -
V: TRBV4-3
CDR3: CASSQDRGNSYEQYF
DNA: TGCGCCAGCAGCCAAGATAGGGGTAACTCCTACGAGCAGTACTTC

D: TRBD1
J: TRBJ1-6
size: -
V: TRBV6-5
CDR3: CASSYAGQGFSPLHF
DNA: TGTGCCAGCAGTTACGCGGGACAGGGGTTTTCACCCCTCCACTTT

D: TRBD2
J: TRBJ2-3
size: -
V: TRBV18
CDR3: CASSEVGGSSDTQYF
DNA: TGTGCCAGCTCAGAGGTCGGGGGGAGCTCAGATACGCAGTATTTT

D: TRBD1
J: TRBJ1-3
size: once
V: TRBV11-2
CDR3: CASSLGQGAGNTIYF
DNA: TGTGCCAGCAGCTTGGGGCAGGGGGCCGGAAACACCATATATTTT

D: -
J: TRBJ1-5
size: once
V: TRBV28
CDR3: CATLGVYNQPQHF
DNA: TGTGCCACCCTCGGAGTTTACAATCAGCCCCAGCATTTT

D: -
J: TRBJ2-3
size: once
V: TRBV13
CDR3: CASSGQDTQYF
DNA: TGTGCCAGCAGCGGGCAGGATACGCAGTATTTT

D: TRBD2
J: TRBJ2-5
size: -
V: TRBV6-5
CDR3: CASSYIGGETQYF
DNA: TGTGCCAGCAGTTACATCGGGGGGGAGACCCAGTACTTC

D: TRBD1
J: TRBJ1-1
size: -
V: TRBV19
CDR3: CASSAGQLNTEAFF
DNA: TGTGCCAGTAGCGCGGGACAGTTGAACACTGAAGCTTTCTTT

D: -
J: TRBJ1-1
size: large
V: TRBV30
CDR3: CAWGTGVEAFF
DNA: TGTGCCTGGGGTACGGGGGTAGAAGCTTTCTTT

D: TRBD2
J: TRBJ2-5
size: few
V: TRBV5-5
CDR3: CASSLTLAEETQYF
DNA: TGTGCCAGCAGTTTGACACTAGCGGAAGAGACCCAGTACTTC

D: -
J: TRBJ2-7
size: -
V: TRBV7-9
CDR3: CASSFKSDYTYEQYF
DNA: TGTGCCAGCAGCTTCAAGAGCGACTACACCTACGAGCAGTACTTC

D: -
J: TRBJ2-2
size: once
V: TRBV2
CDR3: CASRYPPATGPTTGELFF
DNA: TGTGCCAGCAGATATCCCCCCGCGACAGGTCCGACCACCGGGGAGCTGTTTTTT

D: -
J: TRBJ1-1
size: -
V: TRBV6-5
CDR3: CASSPLTGNTEAFF
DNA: TGTGCCAGCAGTCCGTTGACAGGGAACACTGAAGCTTTCTTT

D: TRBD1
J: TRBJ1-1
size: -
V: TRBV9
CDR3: CASSVDLQGAAFF
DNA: TGTGCCAGCAGCGTAGATTTGCAGGGGGCGGCTTTCTTT

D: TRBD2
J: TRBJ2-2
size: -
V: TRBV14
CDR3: CASSPSALAGLSGELFF
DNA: TGTGCCAGCAGCCCCAGTGCACTAGCGGGATTATCCGGGGAGCTGTTTTTT

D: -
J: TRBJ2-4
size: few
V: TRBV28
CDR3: CASIPGSSLIQYF
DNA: TGTGCCAGCATCCCGGGGAGCTCTCTAATTCAGTACTTC

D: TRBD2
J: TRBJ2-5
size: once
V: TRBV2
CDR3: CASSNTGTSRATQYF
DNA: TGTGCCAGCAGCAATACCGGGACTAGCAGGGCGACCCAGTACTTC

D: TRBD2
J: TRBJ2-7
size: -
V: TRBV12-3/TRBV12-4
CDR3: CASSWEGHEQYF
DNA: TGTGCCAGCAGTTGGGAGGGCCACGAGCAGTACTTC

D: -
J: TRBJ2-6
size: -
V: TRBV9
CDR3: CASSLLASSGANVLTF
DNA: TGTGCCAGCAGCCTTCTGGCCAGCTCTGGGGCCAACGTCCTGACTTTC

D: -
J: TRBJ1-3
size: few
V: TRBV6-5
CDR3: CASSTFSGNTIYF
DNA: TGTGCCAGCTCGACTTTCTCTGGAAACACCATATATTTT

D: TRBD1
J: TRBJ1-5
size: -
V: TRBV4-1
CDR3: CASSQDDGTGLKPQHF
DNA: TGCGCCAGCAGCCAAGATGACGGGACAGGGTTGAAGCCCCAGCATTTT

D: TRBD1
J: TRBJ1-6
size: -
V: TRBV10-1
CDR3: CASSESKGANSPLHF
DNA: TGCGCCAGCAGTGAGTCGAAGGGGGCGAATTCACCCCTCCACTTT

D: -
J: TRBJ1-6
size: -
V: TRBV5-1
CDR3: CASSLDSGNSPLHF
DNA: TGCGCCAGCAGCTTGGACAGTGGTAATTCACCCCTCCACTTT

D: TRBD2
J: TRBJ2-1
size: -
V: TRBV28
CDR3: CASREGTSSYNEQFF
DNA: TGTGCCAGTCGAGAGGGGACTAGCTCCTACAATGAGCAGTTCTTC

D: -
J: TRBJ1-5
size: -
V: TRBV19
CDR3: CASRTTEQSNQPQHF
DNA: TGTGCCAGTAGGACCACCGAACAGAGCAATCAGCCCCAGCATTTT

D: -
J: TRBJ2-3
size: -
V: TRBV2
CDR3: CASSILLADTQYF
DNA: TGTGCCAGCAGTATCCTTCTTGCAGATACGCAGTATTTT

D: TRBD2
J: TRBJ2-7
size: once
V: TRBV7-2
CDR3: CASSPRGPTGGEQYF
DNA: TGTGCCAGCAGCCCGCGTGGGCCTACGGGAGGCGAGCAGTACTTC

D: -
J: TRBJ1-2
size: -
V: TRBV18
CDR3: CASSPRSVPGDGYTF
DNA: TGTGCCAGCTCACCACGGTCGGTTCCCGGGGATGGCTACACCTTC

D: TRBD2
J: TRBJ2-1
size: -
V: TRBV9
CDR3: CASSVLGGGGSYNEQFF
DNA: TGTGCCAGCAGCGTACTCGGCGGGGGGGGTTCCTACAATGAGCAGTTCTTC

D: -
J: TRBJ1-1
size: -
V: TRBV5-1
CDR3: CASSIGTNAEAFF
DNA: TGCGCCAGCAGCATAGGGACTAACGCTGAAGCTTTCTTT

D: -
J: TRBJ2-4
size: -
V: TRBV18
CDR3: CASSPQIGIQYF
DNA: TGTGCCAGCTCACCACAAATCGGCATTCAGTACTTC

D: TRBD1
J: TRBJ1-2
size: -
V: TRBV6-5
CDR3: CASLRQGASNYGYTF
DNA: TGTGCCAGCCTCCGACAGGGGGCTTCTAACTATGGCTACACCTTC

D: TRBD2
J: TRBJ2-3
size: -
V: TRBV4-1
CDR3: CASSAGSAGGPRGTDTQYF
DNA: TGCGCCAGCAGCGCGGGGAGTGCGGGAGGGCCTCGGGGCACAGATACGCAGTATTTT

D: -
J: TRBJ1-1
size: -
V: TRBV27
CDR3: CASSFSLTGNTEAFF
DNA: TGTGCCAGCAGCTTTTCACTTACAGGGAACACTGAAGCTTTCTTT

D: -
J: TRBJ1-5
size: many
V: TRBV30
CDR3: CAWGYQGNQPQHF
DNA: TGTGCCTGGGGGTACCAGGGCAATCAGCCCCAGCATTTT

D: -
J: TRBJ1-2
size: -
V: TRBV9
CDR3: CASSFQRSDSYGYTF
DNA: TGTGCCAGCAGCTTCCAAAGGTCGGACTCCTATGGCTACACCTTC

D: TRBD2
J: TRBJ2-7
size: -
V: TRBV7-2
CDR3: CASSSASGSSYEQYF
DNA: TGTGCCAGCAGCTCTGCTAGCGGATCCTCCTACGAGCAGTACTTC

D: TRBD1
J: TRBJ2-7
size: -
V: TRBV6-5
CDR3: CASNTHDRGHYEQYF
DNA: TGTGCCAGCAATACACATGACAGGGGGCACTACGAGCAGTACTTC

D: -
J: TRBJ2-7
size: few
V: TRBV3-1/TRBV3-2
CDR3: CASSQVSTAPEQYF
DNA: TGTGCCAGCAGCCAAGTTTCTACAGCACCCGAGCAGTACTTC